Presented here are 26 T cell receptor beta chains from one specimen sequenced in a study of blood T cell repertoires in COVID-19. Assay: immunoSEQ multiplex PCR; the TCRdb copy retains only in-frame clones and omits some. The data contain approximately 280,000 clones, 85% to 90% of them singletons. Sequenced: PBMCs or T cells enriched from blood (not recorded which). The receptors derive from a woman between 55 and 75 years old who had recovered from COVID-19.

The V gene is TRBV20-1, the J gene TRBJ1-1; D is undetermined. The length of the CDR3 is 14 residues. Germline V lookup: CDR1 DFQATT, CDR2 SNEGSKA (reference sequence). The V gene lost 3 bases and the J gene lost 1 base, with 12 bases spanning the gap. In DNA form, the CDR3 reads TGCAGTGCTAGTCTCCCTTCGGGGAACACTGAAGCTTTCTTT. As protein: CSASLPSGNTEAFF.

The count of this clone is one. This chain links TRBV10-3 with TRBJ1-1; maybe TRBD1 (6 bases). V lost 6 bases and J lost 4, with 9 bases in between. CDR3 size: 12 residues. The germline gives CDR1 ENHRY, CDR2 SYGVKD. The CDR3 protein is CAIRQGATEAFF. Written as DNA, the CDR3 is TGTGCCATCAGACAGGGCGCCACTGAAGCTTTCTTT.

The chain has TRBV7-9 and TRBJ2-7, with D perhaps matching TRBD2 (6 bases). Trimming left V 5 bases short and J 2 bases short, with 16 bases between. Germline lookup yields CDR1 SEHNR and CDR2 FQNEAQ (reference sequence). This CDR3 has 15 amino acids. The CDR3 loop reads CASSPGGPLTYEQYF. CDR3 in DNA: TGTGCCAGCAGCCCCGGGGGACCGCTCACCTACGAGCAGTACTTC.

The chain links TRBV5-1 to TRBJ1-1; D is perhaps TRBD1 (5 bases). Germline V lookup: CDR1 SGHRS, CDR2 YFSETQ. Deletions cut 4 bases from V and 5 bases from J, with 18 bases between. The CDR3 runs to 15 residues. CDR3 region: CASSSRPFGATEAFF. The CDR3 DNA is TGCGCCAGCAGCAGCCGTCCATTTGGGGCAACTGAAGCTTTCTTT.

The V gene is TRBV11-3, the J gene TRBJ2-5; TRBD1 agrees at 7 bases. V gave up 1 base and J gave up 7 bases; unmatched junction bases: 0. The CDR3 length is 12 residues. CDR1 and CDR2 (germline): SGHNT, YENEEA. The CDR3 nucleotides read TGTGCCAGCAGCTTAGGGGACAGGACCCAGTACTTC. As protein: CASSLGDRTQYF.

CDR3 loop: CASARLSGANVLTF. The CDR3 DNA reads as TGTGCCAGCGCGCGCCTCTCTGGGGCCAACGTCCTGACTTTC. The chain links TRBV5-6 to TRBJ2-6; D not certain. V lost 7 bases to trimming and J lost 0 bases, with 8 bases between them. The germline V gene has CDR1 SGHDT and CDR2 YYEEEE. This CDR3 spans 14 amino acids.

This chain joins TRBV14 and TRBJ1-4, with TRBD1 matching 9 bases. The V and J ends lost 2 bases and 5 bases, in that order; junction bases with no gene match: 15. In germline, CDR1 is SGHDN, CDR2 FVKESK. The CDR3 totals 19 residues. The CDR3 here is CASSQLPWRAGTGNEKLFF. As DNA, the CDR3 is TGTGCCAGCAGCCAACTTCCATGGAGAGCCGGGACAGGGAATGAAAAACTGTTTTTT.

This clone was counted a few times. The chain uses TRBV30 and TRBJ2-4; D unclear. In germline, CDR1 is GTSNPN, CDR2 SVGIG (reference sequence). The CDR3 is made up of 13 amino acids. Trimming cost V 1 base and J 5 bases, with 9 bases left between them. In DNA, the CDR3 is TGTGCCTGGAGTGCCGCTGTAGAAAACATTCAGTACTTC. It is translated as CAWSAAVENIQYF.

CDR3 coding DNA: TGCGCCAGCAGCCCGCCCTTAGCGGGAGGCACTGAGCAGTTCTTC. Translating gives CASSPPLAGGTEQFF. The chain has TRBV5-1 and TRBJ2-1, with 10 positions matching TRBD2. CDR1 and CDR2 (germline): SGHRS, YFSETQ. The CDR3 is made up of 15 amino acids. Trimming removed 4 bases from V and 9 bases from J; junction bases left unmatched: 10.

This clone was observed a few times. V gene TRBV10-1 combines with J gene TRBJ2-7; 12 bases agree with TRBD2. Trimming removed 11 bases from V and 4 bases from J; junction bases left unmatched: 12. The CDR3 has 15 amino acids. Looked up from germline, CDR1 is WNHNN and CDR2 is SYGVQD (reference sequence). CDR3 region: CAWTALAGGPYEQYF. The DNA for the CDR3 is TGCGCCTGGACGGCGCTAGCGGGAGGGCCGTACGAGCAGTACTTC.

This chain connects TRBV6-5 to TRBJ2-7; D ambiguous. The germline gives CDR1 MNHEY, CDR2 SVGAGI. Between the trimmed V and J ends, which lost 2 bases and 5 bases, there was a span of 13 bases. The CDR3 consists of 14 residues. The CDR3 nucleotides read TGTGCCAGCAGTTACGGAGCAGCCCGGGACGAGCAGTACTTC. Its protein product is CASSYGAARDEQYF.

The chain uses TRBV11-2 and TRBJ2-1; TRBD1 agrees at 7 bases. Germline assignment: CDR1 SGHAT and CDR2 FQNNGV. The CDR3 spans 16 residues. V lost 4 bases and J lost 4; bases outside the gene matches: 10. The CDR3 coding sequence is TGTGCCAGCAGCTCCTTCGGGACAGTTCGGTACAATGAGCAGTTCTTC. The encoded protein is CASSSFGTVRYNEQFF.

This chain uses TRBV5-1 with TRBJ1-5; the match to TRBD1 covers 10 bases. After removal of 0 bases from V and 7 bases from J, the junction contained 4 bases not matched to a gene. Germline loops: CDR1 SGHRS, CDR2 YFSETQ. This CDR3 comprises 15 residues. CDR3 loop: CASSLGGTGEQPQHF. The CDR3 DNA is TGCGCCAGCAGCTTGGGCGGGACAGGGGAACAGCCCCAGCATTTT.

The chain joins TRBV10-3 to TRBJ1-1; TRBD1 is a possible D gene (5 bases). The germline V gene has CDR1 ENHRY and CDR2 SYGVKD. This CDR3 has 13 residues. V was pared by 7 bases and J by 1 base, with 10 bases between. The CDR3, as DNA: TGTGCCATCAATCAGGGTACGAACACTGAAGCTTTCTTT. It encodes CAINQGTNTEAFF.

This chain links TRBV5-1 with TRBJ2-3; 7 bases are shared with TRBD2. J lost 6 bases, V lost 2 bases, and 6 bases had no gene match. Germline CDR1 reads SGHRS; CDR2 reads YFSETQ. CDR3 length equals 14 residues. The CDR3 protein is CASSFSAGVDTQYF. As DNA, the CDR3 is TGCGCCAGCAGCTTCAGTGCGGGAGTGGATACGCAGTATTTT.

The chain links TRBV24-1 to TRBJ2-1, with 10 nucleotides matching TRBD2. Germline V CDR1 and CDR2: KGHDR, SFDVKD. Trimming removed 1 base from V and 6 bases from J; junction bases left unmatched: 5. The CDR3 sequence is 16 residues long. CDR3: CATSDLVSSGSNEQFF. The CDR3 DNA is TGTGCCACCAGTGATTTAGTGTCTAGCGGGAGCAATGAGCAGTTCTTC.

This chain connects TRBV4-1 to TRBJ2-7; 7 bases map to TRBD1. The ends lost 4 bases at V and 2 bases at J; junction bases unmatched: 2. This CDR3 spans 13 amino acids. Germline V gene data show CDR1 as MGHRA and CDR2 as YSYEKL. As DNA, the CDR3 is TGCGCCAGCAGCCCGGACAGGACCTACGAGCAGTACTTC. It encodes CASSPDRTYEQYF.

The chain combines TRBV3-1 (or the pseudogene TRBV3-2) with TRBJ1-2, with D possibly matching TRBD1 (5 bases). CDR3 size: 14 residues. Trimming took 0 bases from V and 8 from J, leaving 13 bases between them. Germline CDR1 is LGHDT and CDR2 is YNNKEL (reference sequence). CDR3 protein: CASSQDRGIRGYTF. The CDR3 DNA reads as TGTGCCAGCAGCCAAGATCGGGGGATAAGGGGCTACACCTTC.

The genes are TRBV18 and TRBJ1-2; tentative D call: TRBD1 (5 bases). V was shortened by 1 base and J by 2 bases, with 11 bases between the two germline ends. Germline CDR1 KGHSH, CDR2 LQKENI. The CDR3 covers 15 residues. The CDR3 DNA reads as TGTGCCAGCTCACCACGGGAACAGGCCAACTATGGCTACACCTTC. This codes for CASSPREQANYGYTF. The full variable domain, rest sourced from reference TRBV18 and TRBJ1-2, is NAGVMQNPRHLVRRRGQEARLRCSPMKGHSHVYWYRQLPEEGLKFMVYLQKENIIDESGMPKERFSAEFPKEGPSILRIQQVVRGDSAAYFCASSPREQANYGYTFGSGTRLTVV.

The chain combines TRBV7-8 with TRBJ2-4; tentatively, D is TRBD1 (6 bases). Trimming removed 5 bases from V and 9 bases from J, with 17 bases in between. The CDR3 is 14 amino acids. Germline CDR1 and CDR2: SGHVS and FQNEAQ. The CDR3 DNA reads TGTGCCAGCAGCACCCCATACAGGGAGAGCATTCAGTACTTC. This codes for CASSTPYRESIQYF.

The CDR3 loop reads CASSQVLDTEAFF. The CDR3 DNA sequence: TGTGCCAGCAGCCAAGTATTAGACACTGAAGCTTTCTTT. V gene TRBV11-2 combines with J gene TRBJ1-1; D is uncertain. Germline V gives CDR1 SGHAT, CDR2 FQNNGV. Deletions cut 5 bases from V and 3 bases from J, with 10 bases between. The CDR3 is 13 amino acids.

The rearrangement links TRBV27 to TRBJ1-1; maybe TRBD1 (5 bases). This CDR3 has 14 amino acids. V dropped 2 bases and J dropped 2 bases, with 9 bases sitting between them. Germline V gene data show CDR1 as MNHEY and CDR2 as SMNVEV (reference sequence). The CDR3 spells CASSLRGRNTEAFF. The DNA for the CDR3 is TGTGCCAGCAGTTTAAGGGGTAGAAACACTGAAGCTTTCTTT.

The chain is built from TRBV5-1 and TRBJ2-7, with TRBD2 identical over 8 bases. In germline, CDR1 is SGHRS, CDR2 YFSETQ. J lost 4 bases, V lost 0 bases, and 6 bases had no gene match. This CDR3 has 15 amino acids. In nucleotides, the CDR3 is TGCGCCAGCAGCTTGGGGGCCACTAGCGGATACGAGCAGTACTTC. This translates into CASSLGATSGYEQYF.

This sequence joins TRBV7-8 and TRBJ2-7; D remains unclear. The CDR3 sequence is 16 residues long. V was cut by 2 bases and J by 0 bases, with 14 bases left in between. The germline V gene has CDR1 SGHVS and CDR2 FQNEAQ. CDR3 region: CASSLFIQVPSYEQYF. The CDR3 bases are TGTGCCAGCAGCTTATTCATTCAGGTACCCTCCTACGAGCAGTACTTC. Full variable domain (outside the CDR3, taken from reference TRBV7-8 and TRBJ2-7): GAGVSQSPRYKVAKRGQDVALRCDPISGHVSLFWYQQALGQGPEFLTYFQNEAQLDKSGLPSDRFFAERPEGSVSTLKIQRTQQEDSAVYLCASSLFIQVPSYEQYFGPGTRLTVT.

This sequence joins TRBV5-1 and TRBJ2-1, with D unclear. The CDR3 totals 14 residues. Germline V CDR1 and CDR2: SGHRS, YFSETQ. V shed 5 bases and J shed 9 bases, with 18 bases lying between them. The CDR3, as DNA: TGCGCCAGCAGATCGGGTCCCGAACCCGGTGAGCAGTTCTTC. It codes for CASRSGPEPGEQFF.

The V and J genes are TRBV6-5 and TRBJ1-1; TRBD1 matches at 7 bases. The germline V gene encodes CDR1 MNHEY and CDR2 SVGAGI. The CDR3 is 14 residues long. Trimming removed 6 bases from V and 1 base from J; junction bases left unmatched: 5. CDR3 residues: CASRRQGGNTEAFF. The CDR3 DNA reads as TGTGCCAGCAGACGACAGGGCGGGAACACTGAAGCTTTCTTT.